This TCR beta chain emerged from a study of molecular identifiers for immune sequencing clone quantification. Study results and caveats: Clones above 20 RNA copies held over 98% of effector molecules, under 1% in naive cells.

CDR3 length: 15 amino acids. V lost 5 bases and J lost 5; bases outside the gene matches: 9. The germline V gene has CDR1 MNHNS and CDR2 SASEGT. This clonotype was seen at least ten times. Its antigen is currently unknown. TCRdb re-called the PCR reads through MiXCR, storing one row per CDR3 protein. The repertoire holds about 640,000 distinct CDR3 sequences, with 20% as singletons. The sequenced sample consisted of naive CD8+ T cells from blood, with Jurkat cell RNA spiked in. This sample's subset: FACS-sorted CD8+CD4-CCR7+CD45RA+ naive T cells. The chain employs TRBV6-1 and TRBJ1-5, with 7 bases fitting TRBD1. The receptor was isolated from a human donor in good health. Some libraries in this study had Jurkat cell RNA spiked in. CDR3 sequence reads: CASSTNRGGDQPQHF. For the CDR3, the DNA is TGTGCCAGCAGTACCAACAGGGGAGGAGATCAGCCCCAGCATTTT.